Below are 31 T cell receptor beta chains sequenced from a single sample in a study of blood T cells in healthy people across ages. A J-beta primer mix and a sample-barcoded 5' primer were used in a second PCR of roughly 6 to 11 cycles. MiXCR, applied by TCRdb to the 5' RACE reads, yields one record per CDR3 protein. The sample records roughly 1,300,000 distinct CDR3 sequences, 59% being singletons. Material: blood. These receptor sequences come from a man aged 18 to 30 in good health.

The CDR3: CASSQGGQAAHEQYF. The CDR3 region has the DNA TGTGCCAGCAGCCAAGGGGGACAGGCTGCCCACGAGCAGTACTTC. The genes are TRBV3-1 and TRBJ2-7; 8 nucleotides align to TRBD1. With 1 base clipped from V and 5 bases from J, the junction kept 7 bases outside the gene matches. The CDR3 loop spans 15 amino acids. Per germline, CDR1 LGHDT and CDR2 YNNKEL (reference sequence).

This clonotype has only a few counts. The V gene is TRBV4-1, the J gene TRBJ1-4; 9 bases fit TRBD1. CDR3 length equals 15 residues. The germline V gene encodes CDR1 MGHRA and CDR2 YSYEKL. V was pared by 4 bases and J by 4 bases, with 4 bases of the junction left unmatched. DNA of the CDR3: TGCGCCAGCAGCCCATCGGGACAGGGTAATGAAAAACTGTTTTTT. This gives the protein CASSPSGQGNEKLFF.

The chain joins TRBV6-2 or TRBV6-3 to TRBJ1-2, with TRBD1 matching 7 bases. There are 14 residues in the CDR3. The J segment lost 9 bases and the V segment lost 2 bases, leaving 9 bases of the junction unmatched. Germline lookup yields CDR1 MNHEY and CDR2 SVGEGT. In DNA, the CDR3 is TGTGCCAGCAGTTACCCCGGGGACAGCAACCGCTACACCTTC. This sequence encodes CASSYPGDSNRYTF.

This sequence joins TRBV6-6 and TRBJ2-7, with 10 bases matching TRBD2. With V trimmed by 7 bases and J by 4 bases, 13 bases remained unmatched. CDR1 and CDR2 from the germline V gene are MNHNY and SVGAGI (reference sequence). The CDR3 runs 16 residues. The CDR3 here is CASNPNVASGSYEQYF. The CDR3 DNA sequence: TGTGCCAGCAACCCGAATGTGGCTAGCGGGAGTTACGAGCAGTACTTC.

This sequence joins TRBV2 and TRBJ1-2; D gene uncertain. The CDR3 contains 14 residues. V lost 2 bases, J lost 4 bases, and 11 bases lay in between. CDR1 and CDR2 (germline): SNHLY, FYNNEI. CDR3 nucleotide sequence: TGTGCCAGCAGTGAATCGTGGCAGATCTATGGCTACACCTTC. It encodes CASSESWQIYGYTF.

The chain has TRBV28 and TRBJ1-1, with D uncertain. Germline V gene data show CDR1 as MDHEN and CDR2 as SYDVKM. The V and J ends lost 3 bases and 1 base respectively, with 3 bases between them. This CDR3 is built from 12 residues. The CDR3 DNA follows: TGTGCCAGCAGTTTTAAGAACACTGAAGCTTTCTTT. The encoded protein is CASSFKNTEAFF. The full variable domain, rest sourced from reference TRBV28 and TRBJ1-1, is DVKVTQSSRYLVKRTGEKVFLECVQDMDHENMFWYRQDPGLGLRLIYFSYDVKMKEKGDIPEGYSVSREKKERFSLILESASTNQTSMYLCASSFKNTEAFFGQGTRLTVV.

The chain links TRBV12-3 or TRBV12-4 to TRBJ1-2, with D perhaps TRBD1 (6 bases). V lost 3 bases, J lost 4 bases, and 12 bases lay in between. CDR3 length: 14 residues. For the CDR3, the DNA is TGTGCCAGCAGTTTGCACAGGGAGGGCTATGGCTACACCTTC. Its protein is CASSLHREGYGYTF.

The chain combines TRBV6-5 with TRBJ2-7; D is unresolved. Germline V gene data show CDR1 as MNHEY and CDR2 as SVGAGI. V was trimmed by 6 bases and J by 1 base, leaving 10 bases between them. The CDR3 has 13 residues. CDR3 region: CASSEIYSYEQYF. CDR3 DNA: TGTGCCAGCAGCGAGATATATTCCTACGAGCAGTACTTC.

This clonotype was seen repeatedly, ten times or more. V and J are TRBV12-3 or TRBV12-4 and TRBJ1-2; TRBD1 is a possible D gene (6 bases). This CDR3 has 14 amino acids. Trimming took 1 base from V and 6 from J, leaving 12 bases between them. The DNA for the CDR3 is TGTGCCAGCAGTTTAGGGGAGGGGGTCCATGGCTACACCTTC. Its translation is CASSLGEGVHGYTF.

This clonotype was recorded once. The chain couples TRBV6-5 to TRBJ2-1, with D perhaps matching TRBD1 or TRBD2 (6 bases each). From germline, CDR1 is MNHEY and CDR2 SVGAGI. The ends were cut back, 2 bases at V and 7 bases at J, with 18 bases in the middle. The CDR3 sequence is 16 residues long. The CDR3 sequence is CASSYGGEGRFNEQFF. CDR3 bases: TGTGCCAGCAGTTACGGGGGCGAAGGGAGGTTTAATGAGCAGTTCTTC.

The chain joins TRBV20-1 to TRBJ1-1, with unresolved D. V lost 3 bases, J lost 4 bases, and 12 bases lay in between. The germline CDR1 and CDR2 sequences are DFQATT and SNEGSKA (reference sequence). The CDR3 has 13 amino acids. CDR3 sequence reads: CSASVAGATEAFF. Written as DNA, the CDR3 is TGCAGTGCTAGCGTGGCGGGTGCCACTGAAGCTTTCTTT.

The CDR3 bases are TGTGCCAGCAGCCCACGGGACAAGTACCAAGAGACCCAGTACTTC. It encodes CASSPRDKYQETQYF. V and J are TRBV7-9 and TRBJ2-5; perhaps TRBD1 as D (6 bases). The CDR3 has 15 amino acids. V was cut by 5 bases and J by 0 bases, with 13 bases left in between. Germline CDR1 and CDR2: SEHNR and FQNEAQ (reference sequence).

The gene calls are TRBV20-1 and TRBJ2-4, with unresolved D. With 4 bases removed from V and 13 bases from J, the gap between germline ends came to 17 bases. This CDR3 contains 12 residues. Germline loops: CDR1 DFQATT, CDR2 SNEGSKA (reference sequence). CDR3: CSATPSGFKQYF. Written as DNA, the CDR3 is TGCAGTGCTACTCCCTCTGGATTCAAGCAGTACTTC.

The gene calls are TRBV28 and TRBJ1-6, with unresolved D. V was shortened by 5 bases and J by 5 bases, with 10 bases between the two germline ends. The CDR3 is 14 amino acids. Germline loops: CDR1 MDHEN, CDR2 SYDVKM. The CDR3 here is CASSPDRHNSPLHF. The CDR3 DNA reads TGTGCCAGCAGTCCGGACCGCCATAATTCACCCCTCCACTTT.

The gene calls are TRBV9 and TRBJ2-1; 14 bases line up with TRBD2. Looked up from germline, CDR1 is SGDLS and CDR2 is YYNGEE. Germline trimming cut 0 bases from V and 8 bases from J; bases unmatched to any gene: 7. This CDR3 spans 17 amino acids. CDR3 DNA sequence: TGTGCCAGCAGCGTAGGTGCCGGGACTAGCGGGAGCTATGAGCAGTTCTTC. Translating gives CASSVGAGTSGSYEQFF.

The chain joins TRBV6-5 to TRBJ1-6; weak D call: TRBD1 (5 bases). Deletions cut 6 bases from V and 0 bases from J, with 12 bases between. The CDR3 length is 16 residues. Germline V gene sequence: CDR1 MNHEY, CDR2 SVGAGI. The CDR3 loop is CASRPQGSSYNSPLHF. In nucleotides, the CDR3 is TGTGCCAGCAGACCGCAGGGAAGCTCCTATAATTCACCCCTCCACTTT.

This clonotype was counted between two and nine times. DNA of the CDR3: TGTGCCAGCAGCCAAGGTCCTCCGACGCAGAATGAAAAACTGTTTTTT. This gives the protein CASSQGPPTQNEKLFF. This rearrangement joins TRBV4-2 to TRBJ1-4, with D unresolved. Trimming removed 1 base from V and 5 bases from J, with 14 bases in between. CDR3 length: 16 residues. Germline values: CDR1 LGHNA, CDR2 YNFKEQ.

The chain recombines TRBV27 with TRBJ1-2, with 8 nucleotides matching TRBD1. The V and J ends lost 4 bases and 3 bases, in that order; junction bases with no gene match: 13. The CDR3 consists of 17 residues. From germline, CDR1 is MNHEY and CDR2 SMNVEV (reference sequence). CDR3: CASSSSQGAHFHYGYTF. CDR3 nucleotide sequence: TGTGCCAGCAGTTCCTCTCAGGGGGCCCACTTCCACTATGGCTACACCTTC.

The chain couples TRBV11-3 to TRBJ2-1, with D perhaps TRBD1 (6 bases). The germline V and J ends were trimmed by 8 bases and 9 bases, with 11 bases remaining between them. The germline gives CDR1 SGHNT, CDR2 YENEEA. This CDR3 region has 11 residues. The CDR3: CASAGQSEQFF. In DNA form, the CDR3 reads TGTGCCAGCGCAGGACAGAGTGAGCAGTTCTTC.

The CDR3 sequence is CSAILAGYPYEQYF. Written as DNA, the CDR3 is TGCAGTGCCATACTAGCGGGGTATCCCTACGAGCAGTACTTC. The V and J genes are TRBV20-1 and TRBJ2-7; 10 bases are a match to TRBD2. Germline CDR1 DFQATT, CDR2 SNEGSKA (reference sequence). V lost 6 bases, J lost 2 bases, and 7 bases stayed unmatched. The CDR3 runs 14 residues.

This chain uses TRBV28 with TRBJ2-3; a weak D match, TRBD2 (5 bases). The CDR3 has 14 amino acids. Trimming pared 5 bases from V and 2 bases from J, leaving 11 bases between. CDR1 and CDR2 from the germline V gene are MDHEN and SYDVKM. In DNA, the CDR3 is TGTGCCAGCAGTCCTGGAGCGGACACAGATACGCAGTATTTT. Translated, it gives CASSPGADTDTQYF.

The chain uses TRBV10-1 and TRBJ2-7, with D possibly matching TRBD1 (6 bases). The V end lost 2 bases, the J end lost 3 bases, and 11 bases lay between the germline ends. Germline CDR1 and CDR2: WNHNN and SYGVQD (reference sequence). The CDR3 extends over 14 amino acids. The CDR3: CASSETRDNYEQYF. The DNA of the CDR3 is TGCGCCAGCAGTGAGACCCGGGACAACTACGAGCAGTACTTC.

This clonotype was found a few times. The V and J genes are TRBV5-1 and TRBJ1-1; D gene uncertain. CDR3 length: 11 residues. Germline V gene lookup returns CDR1 SGHRS and CDR2 YFSETQ. V shed 0 bases and J shed 11 bases, with 8 bases lying between them. For the CDR3, the DNA is TGCGCCAGCAGCTTGGCCTCGGTGGCTTTCTTT. It specifies CASSLASVAFF.

This clonotype was counted only a few times. The chain carries TRBV20-1 and TRBJ1-5; D not resolved. Germline V gives CDR1 DFQATT, CDR2 SNEGSKA (reference sequence). The V end lost 3 bases, the J end lost 1 base, and 7 bases lay between the germline ends. The CDR3 sequence is 13 residues long. The CDR3 region has the DNA TGCAGTGCTAGTCGGGTAAGCAATCAGCCCCAGCATTTT. This codes for CSASRVSNQPQHF.

The gene calls are TRBV4-1 and TRBJ2-3; TRBD2 aligns across 7 bases. The V gene's germline CDR1 is MGHRA and CDR2 YSYEKL. The CDR3 covers 17 residues. V lost 0 bases, J lost 1 base, and 7 bases stayed unmatched. The CDR3 region has the DNA TGCGCCAGCAGCCAAGAACTGGGGGGGATTCGCACAGATACGCAGTATTTT. Translation gives CASSQELGGIRTDTQYF.

The V gene is TRBV15, the J gene TRBJ2-7, with TRBD2 identical over 14 bases. The trim removed 7 bases at V and 9 bases at J, leaving 8 bases unmatched. The CDR3 is made up of 14 amino acids. Germline assignment: CDR1 LNHNV and CDR2 YYDKDF (reference sequence). The CDR3 sequence: CATKSGLAGGLQYF. In DNA form, the CDR3 reads TGTGCCACCAAGTCCGGACTAGCGGGAGGTTTGCAGTACTTC.

This chain connects TRBV4-1 to TRBJ1-4; 8 nucleotides match TRBD1. The CDR3 extends over 17 amino acids. V shed 1 base and J 8 bases; nucleotides not matched to a gene: 12. Germline CDR1 reads MGHRA; CDR2 reads YSYEKL. CDR3 residues: CASSQAVGGTGLEKLFF. The CDR3 bases are TGCGCCAGCAGCCAAGCAGTTGGTGGGACAGGTCTCGAAAAACTGTTTTTT.

This chain connects TRBV12-5 to TRBJ2-7; the match to TRBD1 covers 8 bases. J gave up 10 bases and V 6 bases, and 8 bases lay outside the gene matches. The CDR3 contains 12 residues. Germline V lookup: CDR1 LGHNT, CDR2 FRNRAP. The CDR3 DNA reads TGTGCTAGTGGGGAACCGGACAGGGAACAGTACTTC. It yields the protein CASGEPDREQYF. The entire variable domain, with the rest obtained from reference TRBV12-5 and TRBJ2-7, is as follows: DARVTQTPRHKVTEMGQEVTMRCQPILGHNTVFWYRQTMMQGLELLAYFRNRAPLDDSGMPKDRFSAEMPDATLATLKIQPSEPRDSAVYFCASGEPDREQYFGPGTRLTVT.

This clonotype has just one count. An end of the junction differs from the germline gene, which may be a read error. The chain is built from TRBV6-2 or TRBV6-3 and TRBJ2-4, with D perhaps matching TRBD1 or TRBD2 (5 bases each). In germline, CDR1 is MNHEY, CDR2 SVGEGT. This CDR3 has 13 amino acids. The DNA for the CDR3 is TGTGCCGGCAGTTCCGAGGGACCTCAAGTTCAGTACTTC. Translated: CAGSSEGPQVQYF.

CDR3 amino acids: CASSAHGPFTEAFF. Written as DNA, the CDR3 is TGTGCCAGCAGCGCCCACGGACCCTTCACTGAAGCTTTCTTT. V gene TRBV9 combines with J gene TRBJ1-1; D is uncertain. There are 14 residues in the CDR3. The germline V and J ends were trimmed by 3 bases and 4 bases, with 13 bases remaining between them. Germline values: CDR1 SGDLS, CDR2 YYNGEE.

This clonotype has a single count. This chain joins TRBV2 and TRBJ2-2; D gene unclear. V was shortened by 3 bases and J by 7 bases, with 9 bases between the two germline ends. The CDR3 consists of 13 residues. Per germline, CDR1 SNHLY and CDR2 FYNNEI. CDR3 DNA: TGTGCCAGCAGTGACCTCAGTTTCGGGGAGCTGTTTTTT. Translation: CASSDLSFGELFF.